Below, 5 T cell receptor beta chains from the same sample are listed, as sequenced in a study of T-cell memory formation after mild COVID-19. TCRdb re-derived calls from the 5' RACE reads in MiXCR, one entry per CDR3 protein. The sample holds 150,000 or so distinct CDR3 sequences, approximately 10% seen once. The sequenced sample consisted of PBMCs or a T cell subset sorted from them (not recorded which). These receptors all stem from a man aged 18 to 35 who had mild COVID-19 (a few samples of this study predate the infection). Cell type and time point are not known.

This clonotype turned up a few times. The CDR3 DNA reads as TGTGCCACCAGCAGAGACAGGGCTCGGGAGACCCAGTACTTC. It codes for CATSRDRARETQYF. The rearrangement links TRBV15 to TRBJ2-5, with D perhaps matching TRBD1 (5 bases). The V end lost 0 bases, the J end lost 5 bases, and 10 bases lay between the germline ends. The CDR3 sequence is 14 residues long. Germline loops: CDR1 LNHNV, CDR2 YYDKDF (reference sequence).

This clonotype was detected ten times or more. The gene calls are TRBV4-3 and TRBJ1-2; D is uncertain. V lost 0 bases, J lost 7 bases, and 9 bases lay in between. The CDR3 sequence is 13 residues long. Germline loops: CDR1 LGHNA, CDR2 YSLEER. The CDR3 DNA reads TGCGCCAGCAGCCAAGATCACTGGTCTGGCTACACCTTC. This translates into CASSQDHWSGYTF.

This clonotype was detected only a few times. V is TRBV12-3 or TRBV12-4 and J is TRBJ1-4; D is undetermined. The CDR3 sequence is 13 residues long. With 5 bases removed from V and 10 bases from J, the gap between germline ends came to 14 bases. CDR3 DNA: TGTGCCAGCAGTGGAAGCGTTTGGGGAAAACTGTTTTTT. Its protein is CASSGSVWGKLFF.

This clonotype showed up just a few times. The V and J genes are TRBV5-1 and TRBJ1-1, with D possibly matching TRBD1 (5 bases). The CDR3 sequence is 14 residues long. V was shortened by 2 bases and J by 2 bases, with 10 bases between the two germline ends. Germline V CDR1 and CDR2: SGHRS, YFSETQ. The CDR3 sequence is CASSFDSVNTEAFF. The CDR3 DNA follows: TGCGCCAGCAGCTTTGACAGTGTTAACACTGAAGCTTTCTTT.

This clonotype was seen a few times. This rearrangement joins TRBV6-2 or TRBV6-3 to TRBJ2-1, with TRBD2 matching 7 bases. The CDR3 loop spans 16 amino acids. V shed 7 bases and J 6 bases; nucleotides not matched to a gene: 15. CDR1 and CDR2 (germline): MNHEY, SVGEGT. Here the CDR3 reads CASKGARGDRVNEQFF. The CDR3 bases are TGTGCCAGCAAAGGAGCCCGGGGGGACCGCGTCAATGAGCAGTTCTTC.